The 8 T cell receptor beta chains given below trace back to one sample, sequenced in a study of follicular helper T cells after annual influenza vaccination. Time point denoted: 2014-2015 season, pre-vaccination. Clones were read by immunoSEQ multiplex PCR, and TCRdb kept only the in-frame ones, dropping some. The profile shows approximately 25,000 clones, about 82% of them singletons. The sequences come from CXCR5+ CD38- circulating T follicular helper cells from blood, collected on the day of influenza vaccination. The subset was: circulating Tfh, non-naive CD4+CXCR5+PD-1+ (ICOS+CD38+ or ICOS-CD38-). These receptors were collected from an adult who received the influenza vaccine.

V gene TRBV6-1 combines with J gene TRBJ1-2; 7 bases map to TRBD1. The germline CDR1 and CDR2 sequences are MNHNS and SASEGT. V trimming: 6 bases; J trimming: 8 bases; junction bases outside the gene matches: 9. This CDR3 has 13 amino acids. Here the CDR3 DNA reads TGTGCCAGCAGGGGATCAGGGGGGAGCGGCTACACCTTC. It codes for CASRGSGGSGYTF.

CDR3 sequence (DNA): TGTGCCAGCAGCCCACGAGGTGGACAGGGAAGTAAGACCGGGGAGCTGTTTTTT. Translated: CASSPRGGQGSKTGELFF. This chain uses TRBV7-3 with TRBJ2-2; TRBD1 aligns across 8 bases. The length of the CDR3 is 18 residues. V lost 5 bases, J lost 5 bases, and 16 bases stayed unmatched. Per the germline V gene, CDR1 is SGHTA and CDR2 is FQGTGA.

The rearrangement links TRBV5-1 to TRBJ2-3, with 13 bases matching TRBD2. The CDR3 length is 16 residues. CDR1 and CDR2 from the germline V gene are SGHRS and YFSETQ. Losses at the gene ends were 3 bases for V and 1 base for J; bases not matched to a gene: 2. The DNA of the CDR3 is TGCGCCAGCAGCTCACTAGCGGGGGGGGGCACAGATACGCAGTATTTT. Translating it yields CASSSLAGGGTDTQYF.

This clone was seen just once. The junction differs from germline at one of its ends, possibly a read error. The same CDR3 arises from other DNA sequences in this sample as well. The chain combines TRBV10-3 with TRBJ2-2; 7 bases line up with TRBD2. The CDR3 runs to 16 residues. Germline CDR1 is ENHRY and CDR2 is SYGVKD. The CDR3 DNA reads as TGTGCCATCAGTGAGTGGACTAGGGACGAGGCCGGGGAACTGTTTTTT. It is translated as CAISEWTRDEAGELFF.

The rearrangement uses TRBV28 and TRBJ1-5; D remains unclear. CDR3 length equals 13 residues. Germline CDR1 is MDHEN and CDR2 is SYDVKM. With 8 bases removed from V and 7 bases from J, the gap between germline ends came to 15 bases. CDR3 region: CASAWTRGQPQHF. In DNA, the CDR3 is TGTGCCAGCGCATGGACGCGAGGGCAGCCCCAGCATTTT.

The CDR3 loop reads CASNQQGPSYNEQFF. The CDR3 DNA reads as TGCGCCAGCAACCAACAGGGGCCCAGCTACAATGAGCAGTTCTTC. V is TRBV5-1 and J is TRBJ2-1; 7 bases are a match to TRBD1. CDR3 length equals 15 residues. J gave up 3 bases and V 6 bases, and 9 bases lay outside the gene matches. Germline loops: CDR1 SGHRS, CDR2 YFSETQ.

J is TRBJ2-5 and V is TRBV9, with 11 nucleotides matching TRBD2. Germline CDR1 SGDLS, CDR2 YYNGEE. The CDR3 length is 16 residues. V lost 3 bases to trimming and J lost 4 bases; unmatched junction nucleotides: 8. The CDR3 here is CASSGRGSGGGETQYF. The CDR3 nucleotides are TGTGCCAGCAGCGGGCGGGGTAGCGGGGGGGGAGAGACCCAGTACTTC.

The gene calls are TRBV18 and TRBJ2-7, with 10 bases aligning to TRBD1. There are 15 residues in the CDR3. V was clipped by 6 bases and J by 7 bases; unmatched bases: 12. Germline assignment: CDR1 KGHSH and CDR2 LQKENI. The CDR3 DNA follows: TGTGCCAGCTCTCCCTCCGGGACAGGGGTTCGGGAGCAGTACTTC. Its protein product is CASSPSGTGVREQYF.